Reported below is one T cell receptor (beta chain). Its antigen is still unknown. Libraries were prepared by immunoSEQ multiplex PCR; TCRdb keeps only in-frame clonotypes and omits some of them. The sample includes about 130,000 clones, around nine tenths seen only once; the top ten take approximately 0.17%. These data are taken from a study of graft-versus-host responses after intestinal transplantation. The CDR3 spans 11 residues. CDR1 is MRHNA and CDR2 is SNTAGT in the germline V gene. The ends were cut back, 8 bases at V and 2 bases at J, with 7 bases in the middle. The V call is TRBV6-4, the J call TRBJ2-7; no clear D. Source: unstimulated CD4+ T cells sorted from spleen or lymph node cells, taken before intestinal transplant. This TCR was recovered from a human donor who received an intestinal transplant. CDR3 region: CASQDPYEQYF. The CDR3 nucleotides read TGTGCCAGCCAAGATCCCTACGAGCAGTACTTC.